The sequence of this T cell receptor (beta chain) was determined in a study of T cells in Graves' hyperthyroidism and ophthalmopathy. Study-wide findings and caveats: Ophthalmopathy, as predicted by the model, came a median around 6.7 months after the prediction.

RNA transcripts yielded amplified TCR beta CDR3 regions. The HTBI primer set served for first-round RT-PCR of the TCR CDR3. TCRdb used MiXCR to reprocess the multiplex PCR reads, holding one entry per CDR3 protein. The top ten clones hold under 10% of a sample with fewer than 800,000 distinct CDR3 sequences, over 15% of them seen once. Hyperthyroidism had been newly diagnosed in patients aged 18 to 65, and its duration was under 2 months. Clinical symptoms, serum thyroxine, TRAb, thyroid ultrasound and orbital computed tomography informed diagnoses. The germline V gene encodes CDR1 DFQATT and CDR2 SNEGSKA (reference sequence). V lost 0 bases and J lost 8; bases outside the gene matches: 13. This CDR3 is built from 16 residues. Comment on this clonotype: Its specificity is unknown.

This TCR was sampled from a man younger than 35 with Graves' hyperthyroidism. The sample taken for sequencing was blood. The chain employs TRBV20-1 and TRBJ2-3; TRBD2 agrees at 8 bases. The CDR3 coding sequence is TGCAGTGCTAGAGAACCAGGACTAGCTGCGGCGGGTACGCAGTATTTT. Its protein product is CSAREPGLAAAGTQYF.